The T cell receptor (beta chain) described here comes from a study of blood T cells in healthy people across ages. The CDR3 spans 14 residues. Germline loops: CDR1 LGHNA, CDR2 YNFKEQ. A J-beta primer mix and a sample-barcoded 5' primer were used in a second PCR of about 7 to 12 cycles. Via MiXCR, TCRdb re-called the 5' RACE reads, giving one row per CDR3 protein. This table holds approximately 1.5 million distinct CDR3 sequences, about 45% found once. To note about this clonotype: One junction end does not reproduce the germline sequence, and a read error may be involved.

Material for sequencing was blood. The chain employs TRBV4-2 and TRBJ2-1; D unclear. The TCR originated in a woman aged 18-29 years in good health. The CDR3 loop reads CASSIKHPGNAQFF. CDR3 sequence (DNA): TGTGCCAGCAGCATAAAGCACCCTGGTAATGCGCAGTTCTTC.